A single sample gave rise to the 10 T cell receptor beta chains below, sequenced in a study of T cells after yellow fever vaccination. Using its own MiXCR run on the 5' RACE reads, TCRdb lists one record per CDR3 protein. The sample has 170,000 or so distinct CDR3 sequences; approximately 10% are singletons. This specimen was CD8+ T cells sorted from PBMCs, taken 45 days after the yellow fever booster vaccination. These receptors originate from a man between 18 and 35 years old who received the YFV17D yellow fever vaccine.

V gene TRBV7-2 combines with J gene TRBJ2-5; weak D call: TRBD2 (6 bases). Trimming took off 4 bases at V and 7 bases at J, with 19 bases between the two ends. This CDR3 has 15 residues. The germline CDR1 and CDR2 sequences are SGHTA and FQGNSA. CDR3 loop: CASSSRTFWGGTQYF. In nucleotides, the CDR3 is TGTGCCAGCAGCTCCAGGACTTTCTGGGGAGGGACCCAGTACTTC.

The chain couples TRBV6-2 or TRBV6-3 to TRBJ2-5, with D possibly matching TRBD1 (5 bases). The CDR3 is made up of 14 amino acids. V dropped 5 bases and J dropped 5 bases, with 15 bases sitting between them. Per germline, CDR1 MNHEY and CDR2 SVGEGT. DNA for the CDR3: TGTGCCAGCAGTAGGGCCCACAGGATGGAGACCCAGTACTTC. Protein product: CASSRAHRMETQYF.

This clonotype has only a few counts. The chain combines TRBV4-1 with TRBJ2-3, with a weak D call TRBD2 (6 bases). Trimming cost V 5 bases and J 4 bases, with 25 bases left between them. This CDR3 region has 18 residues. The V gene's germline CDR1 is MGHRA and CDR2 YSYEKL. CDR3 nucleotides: TGCGCCAGCAGCTCCCCAGGGAGGACCTCGGATCCCCCAGATACGCAGTATTTT. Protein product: CASSSPGRTSDPPDTQYF.

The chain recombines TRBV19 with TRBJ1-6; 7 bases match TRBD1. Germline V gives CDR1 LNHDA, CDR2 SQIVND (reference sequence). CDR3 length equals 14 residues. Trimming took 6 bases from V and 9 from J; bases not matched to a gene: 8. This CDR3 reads CASSPGTDSSPLHF. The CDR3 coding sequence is TGTGCCAGTAGCCCCGGGACAGACAGTTCACCCCTCCACTTT. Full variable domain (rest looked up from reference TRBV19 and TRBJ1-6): DGGITQSPKYLFRKEGQNVTLSCEQNLNHDAMYWYRQDPGQGLRLIYYSQIVNDFQKGDIAEGYSVSREKKESFPLTVTSAQKNPTAFYLCASSPGTDSSPLHFGNGTRLTVT.

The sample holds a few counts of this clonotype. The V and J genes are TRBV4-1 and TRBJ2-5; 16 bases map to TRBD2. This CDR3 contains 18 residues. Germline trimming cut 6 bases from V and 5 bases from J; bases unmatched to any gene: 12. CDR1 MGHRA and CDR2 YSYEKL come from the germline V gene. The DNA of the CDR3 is TGCGCCAGCAGGCGCGGGACTAGCGGGGGGGCTTTTACGGAGACCCAGTACTTC. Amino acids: CASRRGTSGGAFTETQYF.

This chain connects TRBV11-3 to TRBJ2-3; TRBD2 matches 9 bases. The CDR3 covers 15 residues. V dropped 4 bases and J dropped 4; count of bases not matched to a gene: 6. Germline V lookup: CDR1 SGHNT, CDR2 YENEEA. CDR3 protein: CASSSLAGEADTQYF. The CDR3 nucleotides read TGTGCCAGCAGCTCCTTAGCGGGGGAGGCAGATACGCAGTATTTT.

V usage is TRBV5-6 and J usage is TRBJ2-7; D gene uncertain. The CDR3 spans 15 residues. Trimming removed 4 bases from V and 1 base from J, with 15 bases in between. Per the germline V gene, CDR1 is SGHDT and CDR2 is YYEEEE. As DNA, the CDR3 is TGTGCCAGCAGCCTGGACGCATTACGATCCTACGAGCAGTACGTC. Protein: CASSLDALRSYEQYV.

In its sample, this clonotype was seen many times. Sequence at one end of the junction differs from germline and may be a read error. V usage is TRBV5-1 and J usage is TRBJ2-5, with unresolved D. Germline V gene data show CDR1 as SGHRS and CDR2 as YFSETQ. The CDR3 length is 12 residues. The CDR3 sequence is CASSLNQETQYF. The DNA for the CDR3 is TGTGCCAGCAGCTTAAACCAAGAGACCCAGTACTTC.

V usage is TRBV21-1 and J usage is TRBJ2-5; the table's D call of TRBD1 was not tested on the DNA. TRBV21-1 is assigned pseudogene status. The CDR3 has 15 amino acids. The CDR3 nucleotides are TGTGCCAGCAGCAAAGGGGGGCAACTGGGAGAGACCCAGTACTTC. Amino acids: CASSKGGQLGETQYF.

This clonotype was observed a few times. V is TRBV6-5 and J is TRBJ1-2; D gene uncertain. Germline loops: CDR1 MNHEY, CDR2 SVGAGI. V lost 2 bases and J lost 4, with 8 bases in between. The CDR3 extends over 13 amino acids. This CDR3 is CASSYRTAYGYTF. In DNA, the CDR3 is TGTGCCAGCAGTTACCGGACGGCCTATGGCTACACCTTC.